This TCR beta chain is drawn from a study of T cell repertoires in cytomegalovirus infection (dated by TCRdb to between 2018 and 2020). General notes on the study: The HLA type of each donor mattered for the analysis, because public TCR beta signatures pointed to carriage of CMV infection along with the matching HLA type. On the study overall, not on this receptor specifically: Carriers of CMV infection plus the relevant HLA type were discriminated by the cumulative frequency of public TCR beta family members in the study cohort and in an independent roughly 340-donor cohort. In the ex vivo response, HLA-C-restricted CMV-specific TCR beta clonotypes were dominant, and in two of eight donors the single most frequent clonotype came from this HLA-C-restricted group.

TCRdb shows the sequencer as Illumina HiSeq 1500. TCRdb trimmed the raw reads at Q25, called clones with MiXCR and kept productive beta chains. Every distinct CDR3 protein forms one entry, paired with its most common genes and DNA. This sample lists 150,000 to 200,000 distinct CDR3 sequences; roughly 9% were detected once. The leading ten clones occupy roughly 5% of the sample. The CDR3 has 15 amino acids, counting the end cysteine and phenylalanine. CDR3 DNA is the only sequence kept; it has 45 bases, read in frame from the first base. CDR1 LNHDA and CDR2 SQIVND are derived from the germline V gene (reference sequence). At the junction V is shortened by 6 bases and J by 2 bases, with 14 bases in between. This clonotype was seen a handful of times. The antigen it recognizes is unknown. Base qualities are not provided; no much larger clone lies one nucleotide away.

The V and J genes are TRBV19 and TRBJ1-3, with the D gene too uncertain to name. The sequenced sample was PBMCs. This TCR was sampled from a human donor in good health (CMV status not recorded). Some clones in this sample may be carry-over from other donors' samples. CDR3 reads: CASSPDEGPGNTIYF. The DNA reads TGTGCCAGTAGCCCGGACGAAGGACCTGGAAACACCATATATTTT.